This T cell receptor beta chain emerged from a study of PD-L1 blockade in urothelial cancer. Method: immunoSEQ multiplex PCR; TCRdb's copy keeps in-frame clones and lacks some. This repertoire shows 35,000 to 40,000 clones, around nine tenths found once; its top ten account for just under 8.5%. The input for sequencing was PBMCs, taken around atezolizumab (anti-PD-L1) treatment. This clonotype was obtained from a man between 65 and 80 years old with urothelial cancer.

CDR3 sequence reads: CASSSPSSTEAFF. As DNA, the CDR3 is TGTGCCAGCAGCAGTCCTTCGAGCACTGAAGCTTTCTTT. The V gene is TRBV9, the J gene TRBJ1-1; no firm D call. V was shortened by 4 bases and J by 4 bases, with 11 bases between the two germline ends. This CDR3 contains 13 residues. In germline, CDR1 is SGDLS, CDR2 YYNGEE.